This T cell receptor (beta chain) originates from a study of cytomegalovirus exposure and HLA in healthy donors. The germline gives CDR1 SGHRS, CDR2 YFSETQ. The V end was cut by 4 bases, the J end by 8 bases, with 12 bases between. The CDR3 runs to 13 residues. This clone was found a few times. Some clones are missing from TCRdb's copy, which holds only in-frame ones; the method was immunoSEQ multiplex PCR. Counted here are 200,000 to 300,000 clones, 85% to 90% occurring once; the ten biggest clones make up 2.6%. The chain couples TRBV5-1 to TRBJ1-4, with a weak D call TRBD1 (6 bases). This sequence was found in a man between 18 and 35 years old in good health and CMV-seronegative. The sequenced material came from PBMCs. The CDR3 loop reads CASSTTGGEKLFF. The DNA for the CDR3 is TGCGCCAGCAGCACGACAGGCGGAGAAAAACTGTTTTTT.